A single TCR beta chain is shown here with its context. Its antigen is unknown. Here immunoSEQ multiplex PCR was the method, and the copy in TCRdb shows in-frame clones only, minus some. The top ten hold over 6% of the sample, which has 55,000 to 80,000 clones, approximately 95% seen once. These data belong to a study of cytomegalovirus exposure and HLA in healthy donors. Study overall: In a later analysis, the 100 to 150 validation repertoires were reported to have used the same platform as the approximately 670 first-cohort repertoires. Study findings and constraints: Overall, approximately 180 TCR beta chains were annotated as cytomegalovirus-associated. Subsequent analysis found a tendency for first-cohort TCR clusters to co-occur within the 90 to 150 validation repertoires.

This TCR derives from a woman in her late teens or twenties in good health and CMV-seropositive. Sequencing used PBMCs.

The CDR3 here is CASSSSGTGYKPQHF. The CDR3 coding sequence is TGTGCCAGCAGTTCCTCCGGGACAGGGTATAAGCCCCAGCATTTT. The V call is TRBV27, the J call TRBJ1-5, with 9 bases aligning to TRBD1. The germline V gene has CDR1 MNHEY and CDR2 SMNVEV (reference sequence). The V and J ends lost 4 bases and 8 bases, in that order; junction bases with no gene match: 9. This CDR3 has 15 amino acids.